Following are 5 T cell receptor beta chains from one sample sequenced in a study of PD-1 blockade in classical Hodgkin lymphoma (dated by TCRdb to 2019 to 2021). To prepare the library, the immunoSEQ multiplex PCR assay was applied. TCRdb mirrors the immuneACCESS table, restricted to in-frame sequences. Some clones are absent from its copies; in checked studies, under half trace to an unresolved V gene, and the reason for the others is unknown. This sample comprises roughly 68,000 clones, 93% of them detected only once. The ten top clones hold about 2.6% of the sample. Read against the paper, the sample's time point label means: newly diagnosed, previously untreated cHL patient sample. The material sequenced was peripheral blood mononuclear cells (PBMCs). Receptor source: a human donor with classical Hodgkin lymphoma.

The chain uses TRBV28 and TRBJ1-1, with D tentatively TRBD1 (6 bases). The germline gives CDR1 MDHEN, CDR2 SYDVKM. V gave up 6 bases and J gave up 3 bases, with 17 bases separating them. This CDR3 is built from 15 residues. CDR3 sequence reads: CASRSPGEGDTEAFF. In DNA form, the CDR3 reads TGTGCCAGCAGATCTCCAGGGGAGGGCGACACTGAAGCTTTCTTT.

V usage is TRBV6-5 and J usage is TRBJ1-3; no clear D. The CDR3 contains 13 residues. Germline CDR1 MNHEY, CDR2 SVGAGI. V lost 4 bases and J 1 base, leaving 5 bases between the germline ends. The CDR3 DNA is TGTGCCAGCAGTTTATGGTCTGGAAACACCATATATTTT. This encodes CASSLWSGNTIYF.

The chain employs TRBV29-1 and TRBJ1-4; D is uncertain. The CDR3 runs 13 residues. CDR1 SQVTM and CDR2 ANQGSEA come from the germline V gene. Trimming removed 4 bases at V and 4 bases at J, with 10 bases between. CDR3 nucleotide sequence: TGCAGCGTTGCACAACAGCTTAATGAAAAACTGTTTTTT. Its protein is CSVAQQLNEKLFF. The full variable domain, completed using reference TRBV29-1 and TRBJ1-4, is SAVISQKPSRDICQRGTSLTIQCQVDSQVTMMFWYRQQPGQSLTLIATANQGSEATYESGFVIDKFPISRPNLTFSTLTVSNMSPEDSSIYLCSVAQQLNEKLFFGSGTQLSVL.

The CDR3 region has the DNA TGTGCCAGCAGCCCCGGTTCTGGGGCCAACGTCCTGACTTTC. Encoded protein: CASSPGSGANVLTF. This sequence joins TRBV5-4 and TRBJ2-6; D uncertain. This CDR3 spans 14 amino acids. Germline loops: CDR1 SGHNT, CDR2 YYREEE (reference sequence). V was trimmed by 4 bases and J by 1 base, leaving 6 bases between them.

The chain employs TRBV7-9 and TRBJ1-4, with no clear D. This CDR3 has 16 residues. V lost 0 bases and J 0 bases, leaving 8 bases between the germline ends. The germline gives CDR1 SEHNR, CDR2 FQNEAQ (reference sequence). The CDR3 nucleotides read TGTGCCAGCAGCTTAGCACTGGGTGCAACTAATGAAAAACTGTTTTTT. Residues: CASSLALGATNEKLFF.